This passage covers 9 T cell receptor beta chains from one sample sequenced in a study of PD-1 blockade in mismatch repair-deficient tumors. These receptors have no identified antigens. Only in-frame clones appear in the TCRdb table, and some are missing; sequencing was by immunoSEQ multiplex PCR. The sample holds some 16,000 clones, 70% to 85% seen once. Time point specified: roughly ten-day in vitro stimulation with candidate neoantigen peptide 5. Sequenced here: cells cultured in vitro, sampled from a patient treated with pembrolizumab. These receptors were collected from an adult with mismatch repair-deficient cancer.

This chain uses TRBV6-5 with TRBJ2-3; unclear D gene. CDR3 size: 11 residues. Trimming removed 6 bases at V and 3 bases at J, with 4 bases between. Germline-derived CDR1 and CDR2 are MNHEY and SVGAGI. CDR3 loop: CASSSTDTQYF. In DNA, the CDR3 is TGTGCCAGCAGCTCAACAGATACGCAGTATTTT.

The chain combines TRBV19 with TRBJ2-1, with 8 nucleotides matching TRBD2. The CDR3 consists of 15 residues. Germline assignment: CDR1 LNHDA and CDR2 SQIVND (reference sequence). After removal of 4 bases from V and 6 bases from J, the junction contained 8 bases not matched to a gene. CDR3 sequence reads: CASSRGLGESNEQFF. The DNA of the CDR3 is TGTGCCAGTAGTAGGGGACTAGGGGAAAGCAATGAGCAGTTCTTC.

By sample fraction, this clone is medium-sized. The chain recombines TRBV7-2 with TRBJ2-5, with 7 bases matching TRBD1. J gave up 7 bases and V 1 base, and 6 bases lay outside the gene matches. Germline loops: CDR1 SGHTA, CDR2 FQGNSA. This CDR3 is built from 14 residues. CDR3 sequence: CASSLDHRGGTQYF. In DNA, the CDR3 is TGTGCCAGCAGCTTAGATCACAGGGGTGGGACCCAGTACTTC. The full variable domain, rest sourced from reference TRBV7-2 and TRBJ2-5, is GAGVSQSPSNKVTEKGKDVELRCDPISGHTALYWYRQSLGQGLEFLIYFQGNSAPDKSGLPSDRFSAERTGGSVSTLTIQRTQQEDSAVYLCASSLDHRGGTQYFGPGTRLLVL.

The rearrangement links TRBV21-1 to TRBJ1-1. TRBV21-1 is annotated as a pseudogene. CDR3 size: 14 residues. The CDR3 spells CASSKARGNTEAFF. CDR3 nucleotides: TGTGCCAGCAGCAAAGCCCGAGGTAACACTGAAGCTTTCTTT.

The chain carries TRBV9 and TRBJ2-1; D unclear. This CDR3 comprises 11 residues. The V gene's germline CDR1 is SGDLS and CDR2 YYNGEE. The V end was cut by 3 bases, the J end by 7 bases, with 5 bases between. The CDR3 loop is CASSARNEQFF. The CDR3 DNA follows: TGTGCCAGCAGCGCCCGAAATGAGCAGTTCTTC.

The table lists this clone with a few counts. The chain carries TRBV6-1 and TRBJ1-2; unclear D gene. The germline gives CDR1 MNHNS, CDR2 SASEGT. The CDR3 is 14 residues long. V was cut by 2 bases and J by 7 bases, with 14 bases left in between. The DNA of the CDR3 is TGTGCCAGCAGTGAACTGGACGTACATCGTGGCTACACCTTC. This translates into CASSELDVHRGYTF.

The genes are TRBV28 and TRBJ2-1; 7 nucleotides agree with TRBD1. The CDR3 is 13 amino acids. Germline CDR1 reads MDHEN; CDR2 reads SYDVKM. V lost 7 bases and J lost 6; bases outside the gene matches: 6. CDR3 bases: TGTGCCAGCACCGTACAGGGGTCCAATGAGCAGTTCTTC. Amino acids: CASTVQGSNEQFF.

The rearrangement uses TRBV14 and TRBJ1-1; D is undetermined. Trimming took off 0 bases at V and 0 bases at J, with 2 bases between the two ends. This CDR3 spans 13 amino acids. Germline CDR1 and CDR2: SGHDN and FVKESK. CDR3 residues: CASSQDLNTEAFF. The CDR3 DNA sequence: TGTGCCAGCAGCCAAGATTTGAACACTGAAGCTTTCTTT.

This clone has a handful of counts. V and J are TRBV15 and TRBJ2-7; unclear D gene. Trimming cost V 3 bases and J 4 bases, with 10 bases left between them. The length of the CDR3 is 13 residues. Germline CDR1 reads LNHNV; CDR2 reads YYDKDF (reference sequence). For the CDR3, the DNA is TGTGCCACCAGCAGTATAGTAAGATACGAGCAGTACTTC. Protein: CATSSIVRYEQYF.